Given below is one TCR beta chain in context. This specimen belongs to a study of OX40 agonist ivuxolimab in advanced cancers. Study as a whole: Partial responses were observed in three patients, of whom one had hepatocellular carcinoma and two had cutaneous melanoma.

TCRdb's copy holds only in-frame clones and misses some; the assay was immunoSEQ multiplex PCR. The sample lists about 20,000 clones, approximately 87% occurring once. This CDR3 is 15 amino acids long. Losses at the gene ends were 6 bases for V and 5 bases for J; bases not matched to a gene: 13. Germline V gene sequence: CDR1 MDHEN, CDR2 SYDVKM. The V call is TRBV28, the J call TRBJ2-7; the match to TRBD1 covers 7 bases. Sequencing was performed on CD4+ or CD8+ T cells sorted from blood, taken in a trial of the OX40 agonist ivuxolimab. The sequence was collected from an adult with an advanced solid tumor such as melanoma, head and neck, liver or kidney cancer. The DNA for the CDR3 is TGTGCCAGCAGCATGAGGGGACAGTCCCTCCACGAGCAGTACTTC. Residues: CASSMRGQSLHEQYF.